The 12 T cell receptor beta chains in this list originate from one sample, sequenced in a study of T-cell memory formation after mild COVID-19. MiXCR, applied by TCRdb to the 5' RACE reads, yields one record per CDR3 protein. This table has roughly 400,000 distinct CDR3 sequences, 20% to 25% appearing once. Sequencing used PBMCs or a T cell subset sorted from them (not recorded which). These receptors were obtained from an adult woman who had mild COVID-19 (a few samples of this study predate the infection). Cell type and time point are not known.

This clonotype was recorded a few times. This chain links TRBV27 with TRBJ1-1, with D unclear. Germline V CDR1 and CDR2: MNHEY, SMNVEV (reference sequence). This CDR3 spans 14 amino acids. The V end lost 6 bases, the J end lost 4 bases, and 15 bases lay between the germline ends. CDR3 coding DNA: TGTGCCAGCAGGGGGTCAGGACGCGGCACTGAAGCTTTCTTT. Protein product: CASRGSGRGTEAFF.

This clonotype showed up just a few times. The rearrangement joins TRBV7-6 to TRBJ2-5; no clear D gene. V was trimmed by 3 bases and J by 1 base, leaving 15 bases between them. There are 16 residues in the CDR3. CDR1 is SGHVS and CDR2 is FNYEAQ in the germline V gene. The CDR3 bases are TGTGCCAGCAGCTTGATACGACACACGCCCCAAGAGACCCAGTACTTC. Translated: CASSLIRHTPQETQYF.

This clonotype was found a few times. The CDR3 sequence: CASSLEAGTNTGELFF. CDR3 DNA sequence: TGTGCCAGCAGCTTAGAGGCGGGGACGAACACCGGGGAGCTGTTTTTT. V and J are TRBV7-7 and TRBJ2-2; possible D gene TRBD2, 6 bases. Per the germline V gene, CDR1 is SSHAT and CDR2 is FNYEAQ (reference sequence). The CDR3 totals 16 residues. Trimming removed 1 base from V and 0 bases from J, with 9 bases in between.

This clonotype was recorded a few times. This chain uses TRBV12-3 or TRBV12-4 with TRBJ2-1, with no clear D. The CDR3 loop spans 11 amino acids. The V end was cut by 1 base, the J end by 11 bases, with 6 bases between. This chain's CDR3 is CASSLDGQQFF. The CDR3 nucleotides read TGTGCCAGCAGTTTAGACGGACAGCAGTTCTTC.

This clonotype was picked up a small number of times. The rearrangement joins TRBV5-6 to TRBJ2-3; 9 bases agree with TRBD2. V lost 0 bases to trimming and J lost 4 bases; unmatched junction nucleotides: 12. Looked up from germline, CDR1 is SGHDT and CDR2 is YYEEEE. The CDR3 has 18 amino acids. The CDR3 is CASSLDMLGGRAADTQYF. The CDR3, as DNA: TGTGCCAGCAGCTTGGATATGTTAGGCGGGAGGGCGGCAGATACGCAGTATTTT. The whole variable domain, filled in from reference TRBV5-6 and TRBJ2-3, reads DAGVTQSPTHLIKTRGQQVTLRCSPKSGHDTVSWYQQALGQGPQFIFQYYEEEERQRGNFPDRFSGHQFPNYSSELNVNALLLGDSALYLCASSLDMLGGRAADTQYFGPGTRLTVL.

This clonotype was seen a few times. The CDR3 DNA is TGTGCCAGCAGTTCCCAGGGGATTGTCTACGAGCAGTACTTC. Protein sequence: CASSSQGIVYEQYF. The chain employs TRBV6-2 or TRBV6-3 and TRBJ2-7, with a possible D match to TRBD1 (6 bases). This CDR3 region has 14 residues. The V gene's germline CDR1 is MNHEY and CDR2 SVGEGT. V gave up 4 bases and J gave up 3 bases, with 13 bases separating them.

The CDR3 DNA reads TGCGCCAGCAGCTTGGCCGAAGGTTGGGGGACTGAAGCTTTCTTT. Protein product: CASSLAEGWGTEAFF. The gene calls are TRBV5-1 and TRBJ1-1; D might be TRBD1 (5 bases). The V gene lost 0 bases and the J gene lost 5 bases, with 14 bases spanning the gap. This CDR3 contains 15 residues. The germline V gene has CDR1 SGHRS and CDR2 YFSETQ.

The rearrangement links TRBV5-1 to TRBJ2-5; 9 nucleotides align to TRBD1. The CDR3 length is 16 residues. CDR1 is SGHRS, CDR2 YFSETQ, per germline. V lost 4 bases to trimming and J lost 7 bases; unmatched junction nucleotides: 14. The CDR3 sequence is CASSPTSGTGLGTQYF. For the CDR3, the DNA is TGCGCCAGCAGCCCGACCTCCGGGACAGGGTTAGGGACCCAGTACTTC.

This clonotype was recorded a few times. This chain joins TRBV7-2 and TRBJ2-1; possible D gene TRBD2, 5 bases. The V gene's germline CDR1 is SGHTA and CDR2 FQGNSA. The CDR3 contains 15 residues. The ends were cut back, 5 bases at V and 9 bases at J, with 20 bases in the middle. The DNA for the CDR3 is TGTGCCAGCAGCCTACTCGGGAACGGTGGTAGTGAGCAGTTCTTC. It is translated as CASSLLGNGGSEQFF.

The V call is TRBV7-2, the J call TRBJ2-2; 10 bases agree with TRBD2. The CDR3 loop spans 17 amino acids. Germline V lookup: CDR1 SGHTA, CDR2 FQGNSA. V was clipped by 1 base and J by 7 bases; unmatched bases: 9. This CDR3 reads CASSLVSSGRAVGELFF. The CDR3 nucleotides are TGTGCCAGCAGCTTAGTTTCCAGCGGGAGGGCGGTCGGGGAGCTGTTTTTT.

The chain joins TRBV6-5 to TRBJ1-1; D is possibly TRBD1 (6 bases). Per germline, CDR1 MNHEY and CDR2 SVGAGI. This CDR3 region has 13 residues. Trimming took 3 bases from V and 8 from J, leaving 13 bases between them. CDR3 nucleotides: TGTGCCAGCAGTTATGATAGGGGGGGCGAAGCTTTCTTT. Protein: CASSYDRGGEAFF.

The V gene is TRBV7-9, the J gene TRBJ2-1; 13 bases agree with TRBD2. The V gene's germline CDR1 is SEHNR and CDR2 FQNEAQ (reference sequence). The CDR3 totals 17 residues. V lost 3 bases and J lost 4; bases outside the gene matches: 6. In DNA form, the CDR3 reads TGTGCCAGCAGCTTCACTAGCGGGAGGGCCGGATACAATGAGCAGTTCTTC. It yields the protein CASSFTSGRAGYNEQFF.